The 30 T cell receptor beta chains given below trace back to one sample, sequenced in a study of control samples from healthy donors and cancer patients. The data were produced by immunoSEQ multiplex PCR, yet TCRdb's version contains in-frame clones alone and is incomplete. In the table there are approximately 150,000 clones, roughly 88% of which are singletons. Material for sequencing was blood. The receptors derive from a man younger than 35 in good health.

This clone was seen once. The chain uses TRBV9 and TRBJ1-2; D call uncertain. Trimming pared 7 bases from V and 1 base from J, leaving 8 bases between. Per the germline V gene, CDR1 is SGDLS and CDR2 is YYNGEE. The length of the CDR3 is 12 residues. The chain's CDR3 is CASRGLNYGYTF. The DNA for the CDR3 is TGTGCCAGCCGTGGCCTTAACTATGGCTACACCTTC.

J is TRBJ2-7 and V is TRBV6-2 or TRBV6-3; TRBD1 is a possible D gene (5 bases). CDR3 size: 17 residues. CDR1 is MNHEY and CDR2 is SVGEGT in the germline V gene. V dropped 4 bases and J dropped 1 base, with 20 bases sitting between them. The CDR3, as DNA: TGTGCCAGCAGTTCCCACCGTGTTCAGGGATCATCCTACGAGCAGTACTTC. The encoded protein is CASSSHRVQGSSYEQYF.

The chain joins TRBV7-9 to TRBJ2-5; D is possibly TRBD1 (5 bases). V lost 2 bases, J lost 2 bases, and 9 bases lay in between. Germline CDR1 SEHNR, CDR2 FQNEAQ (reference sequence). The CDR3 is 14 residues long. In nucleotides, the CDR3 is TGTGCCAGCAGCTTAAGTACAGGACAAGAGACCCAGTACTTC. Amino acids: CASSLSTGQETQYF.

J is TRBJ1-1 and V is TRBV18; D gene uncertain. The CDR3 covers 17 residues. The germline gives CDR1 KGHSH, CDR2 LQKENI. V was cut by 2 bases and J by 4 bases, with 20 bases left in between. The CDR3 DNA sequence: TGTGCCAGCTCACCATTATCGGTAGGCAGTACAGTCACTGAAGCTTTCTTT. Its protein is CASSPLSVGSTVTEAFF.

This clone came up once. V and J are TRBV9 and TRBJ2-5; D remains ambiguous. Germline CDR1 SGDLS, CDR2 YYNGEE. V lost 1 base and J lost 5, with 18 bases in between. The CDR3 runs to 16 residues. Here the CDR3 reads CASSVSPGSAGETQYF. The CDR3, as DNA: TGTGCCAGCAGCGTATCTCCGGGTTCTGCCGGGGAGACCCAGTACTTC.

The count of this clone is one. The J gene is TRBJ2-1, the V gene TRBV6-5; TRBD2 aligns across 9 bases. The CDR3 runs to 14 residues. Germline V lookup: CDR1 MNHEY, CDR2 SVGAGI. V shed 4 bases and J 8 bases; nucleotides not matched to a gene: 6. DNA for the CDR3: TGTGCCAGCAGTTTAGCGGGGGTCCTTTATGAGCAGTTCTTC. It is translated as CASSLAGVLYEQFF.

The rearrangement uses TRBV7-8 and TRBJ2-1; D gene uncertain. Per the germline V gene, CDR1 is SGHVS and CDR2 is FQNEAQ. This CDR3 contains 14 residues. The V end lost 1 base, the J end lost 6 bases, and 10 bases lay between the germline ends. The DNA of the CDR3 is TGTGCCAGCAGCTTAGTCACGGAGACCAATGAGCAGTTCTTC. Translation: CASSLVTETNEQFF.

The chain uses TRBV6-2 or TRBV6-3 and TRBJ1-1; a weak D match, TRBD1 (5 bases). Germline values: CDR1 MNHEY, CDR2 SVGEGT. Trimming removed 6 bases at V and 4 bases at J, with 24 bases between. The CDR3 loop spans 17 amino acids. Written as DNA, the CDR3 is TGTGCCAGCAGCCCCCCCGTACGGGACGGGGGAACCACTGAAGCTTTCTTT. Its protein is CASSPPVRDGGTTEAFF.

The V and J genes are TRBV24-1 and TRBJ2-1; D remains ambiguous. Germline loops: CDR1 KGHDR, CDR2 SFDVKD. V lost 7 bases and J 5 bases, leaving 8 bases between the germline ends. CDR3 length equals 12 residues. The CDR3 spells CATSGPHNEQFF. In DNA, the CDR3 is TGTGCCACCAGCGGCCCCCACAATGAGCAGTTCTTC.

CDR3: CASSYRPPSSPLHF. CDR3 coding DNA: TGTGCCAGCAGTTACCGTCCTCCTAGTTCACCCCTCCACTTT. V is TRBV6-2 or TRBV6-3 and J is TRBJ1-6; D ambiguous. CDR1 is MNHEY, CDR2 SVGEGT, per germline. V lost 2 bases, J lost 9 bases, and 11 bases lay in between. The CDR3 has 14 residues.

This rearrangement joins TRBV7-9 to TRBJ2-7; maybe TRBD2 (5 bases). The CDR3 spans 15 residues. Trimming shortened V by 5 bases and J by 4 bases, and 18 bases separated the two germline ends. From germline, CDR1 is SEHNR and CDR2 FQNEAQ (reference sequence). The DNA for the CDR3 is TGTGCCAGCAGCCAGCCCTCGCGGGTTGGGTACGAGCAGTACTTC. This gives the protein CASSQPSRVGYEQYF.

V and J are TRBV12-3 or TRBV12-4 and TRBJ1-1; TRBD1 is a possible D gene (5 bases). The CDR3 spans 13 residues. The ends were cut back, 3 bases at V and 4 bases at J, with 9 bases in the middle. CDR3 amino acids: CASSLGEVTEAFF. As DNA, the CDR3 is TGTGCCAGCAGTTTGGGGGAGGTCACTGAAGCTTTCTTT.

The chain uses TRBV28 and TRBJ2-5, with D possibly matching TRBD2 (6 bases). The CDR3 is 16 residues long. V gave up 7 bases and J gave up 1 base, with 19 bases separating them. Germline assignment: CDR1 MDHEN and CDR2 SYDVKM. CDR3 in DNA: TGTGCCAGCACCCCACTAGGGTTGCGGGGCCAAGAGACCCAGTACTTC. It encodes CASTPLGLRGQETQYF.

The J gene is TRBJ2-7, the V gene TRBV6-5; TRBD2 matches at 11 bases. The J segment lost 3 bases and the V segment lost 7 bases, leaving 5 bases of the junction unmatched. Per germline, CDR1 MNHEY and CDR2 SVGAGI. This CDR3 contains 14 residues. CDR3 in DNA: TGTGCCAGCAAATCTAGCGGGGGGATCTACGAGCAGTACTTC. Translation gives CASKSSGGIYEQYF.

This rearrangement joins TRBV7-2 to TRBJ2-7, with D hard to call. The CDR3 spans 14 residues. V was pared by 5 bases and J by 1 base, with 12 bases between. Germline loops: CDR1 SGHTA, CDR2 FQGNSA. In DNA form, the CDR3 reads TGTGCCAGCAGCCCGCGCGGAACGTCCTACGAGCAGTACTTC. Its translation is CASSPRGTSYEQYF.

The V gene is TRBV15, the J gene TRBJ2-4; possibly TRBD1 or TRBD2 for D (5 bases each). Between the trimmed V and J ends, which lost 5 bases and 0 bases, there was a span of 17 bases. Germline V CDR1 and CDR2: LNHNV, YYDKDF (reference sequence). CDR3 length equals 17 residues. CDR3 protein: CATSPQRDGLAKNIQYF. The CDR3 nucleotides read TGTGCCACCAGCCCACAAAGGGACGGACTAGCCAAAAACATTCAGTACTTC.

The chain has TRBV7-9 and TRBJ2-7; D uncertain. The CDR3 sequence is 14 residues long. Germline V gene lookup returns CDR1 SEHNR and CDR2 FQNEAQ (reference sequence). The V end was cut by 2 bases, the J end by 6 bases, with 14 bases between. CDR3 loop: CASSLPFPLSEQYF. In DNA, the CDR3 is TGTGCCAGCAGCTTACCCTTCCCCCTTAGCGAGCAGTACTTC.

The CDR3 DNA follows: TGCGCCAGCAGCTTCCTCACAGATACGCAGTATTTT. Translating it yields CASSFLTDTQYF. V and J are TRBV5-1 and TRBJ2-3; unclear D gene. The germline V gene encodes CDR1 SGHRS and CDR2 YFSETQ. CDR3 length: 12 residues. Trimming pared 2 bases from V and 2 bases from J, leaving 3 bases between.

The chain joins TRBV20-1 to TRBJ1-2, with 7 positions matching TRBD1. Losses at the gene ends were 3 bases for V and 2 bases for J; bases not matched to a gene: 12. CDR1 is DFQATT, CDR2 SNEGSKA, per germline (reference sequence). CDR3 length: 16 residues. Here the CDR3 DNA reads TGCAGTGCTAGTATGGGGAGACAGGGCGCAAACTATGGCTACACCTTC. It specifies CSASMGRQGANYGYTF.

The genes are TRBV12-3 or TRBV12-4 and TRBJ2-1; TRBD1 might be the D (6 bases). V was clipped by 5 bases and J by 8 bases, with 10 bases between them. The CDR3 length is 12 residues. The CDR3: CASSMTGYEQFF. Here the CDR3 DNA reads TGTGCCAGCAGTATGACAGGTTATGAGCAGTTCTTC.

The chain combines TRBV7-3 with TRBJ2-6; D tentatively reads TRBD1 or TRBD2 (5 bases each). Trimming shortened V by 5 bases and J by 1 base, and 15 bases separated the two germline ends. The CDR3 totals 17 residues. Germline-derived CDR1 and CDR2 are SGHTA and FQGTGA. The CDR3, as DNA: TGTGCCAGCAGCCCAAAGGGGACGGAATCTGGGGCCAACGTCCTGACTTTC. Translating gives CASSPKGTESGANVLTF.

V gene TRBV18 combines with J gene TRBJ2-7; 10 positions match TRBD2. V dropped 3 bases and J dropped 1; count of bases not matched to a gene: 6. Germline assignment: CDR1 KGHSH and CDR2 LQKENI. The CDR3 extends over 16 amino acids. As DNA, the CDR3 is TGTGCCAGCTCACCGAAAGCGGGGGGGATGTCCTACGAGCAGTACTTC. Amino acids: CASSPKAGGMSYEQYF.

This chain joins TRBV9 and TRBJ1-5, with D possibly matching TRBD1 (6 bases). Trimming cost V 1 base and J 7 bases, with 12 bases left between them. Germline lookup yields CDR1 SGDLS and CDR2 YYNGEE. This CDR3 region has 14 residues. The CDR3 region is CASSVHGGGQPQHF. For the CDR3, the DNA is TGTGCCAGCAGCGTACACGGGGGCGGACAGCCCCAGCATTTT.

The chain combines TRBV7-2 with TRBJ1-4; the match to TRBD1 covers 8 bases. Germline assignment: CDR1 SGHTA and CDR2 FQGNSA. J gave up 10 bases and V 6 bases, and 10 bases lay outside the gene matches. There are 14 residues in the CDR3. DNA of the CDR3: TGTGCCAGCAGTCAGGACAGGGCGATCGGAAAACTGTTTTTT. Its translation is CASSQDRAIGKLFF.

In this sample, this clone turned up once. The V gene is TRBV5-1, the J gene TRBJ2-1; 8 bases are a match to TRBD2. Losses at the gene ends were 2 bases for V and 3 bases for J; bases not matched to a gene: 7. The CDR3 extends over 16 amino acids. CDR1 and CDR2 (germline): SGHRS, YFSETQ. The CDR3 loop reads CASSLGAGEFYNEQFF. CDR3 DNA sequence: TGCGCCAGCAGCTTAGGAGCGGGGGAATTCTACAATGAGCAGTTCTTC.

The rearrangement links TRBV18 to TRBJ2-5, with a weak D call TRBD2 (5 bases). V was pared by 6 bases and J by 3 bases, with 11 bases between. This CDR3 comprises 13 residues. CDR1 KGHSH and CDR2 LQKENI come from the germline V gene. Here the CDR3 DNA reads TGTGCCAGCTCCTCGGGATTGAAAGAGACCCAGTACTTC. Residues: CASSSGLKETQYF.

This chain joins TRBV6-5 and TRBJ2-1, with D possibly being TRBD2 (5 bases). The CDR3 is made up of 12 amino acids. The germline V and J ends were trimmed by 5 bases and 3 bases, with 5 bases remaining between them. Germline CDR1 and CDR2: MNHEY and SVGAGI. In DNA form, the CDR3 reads TGTGCCAGCAGTCGGGACTACAATGAGCAGTTCTTC. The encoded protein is CASSRDYNEQFF.

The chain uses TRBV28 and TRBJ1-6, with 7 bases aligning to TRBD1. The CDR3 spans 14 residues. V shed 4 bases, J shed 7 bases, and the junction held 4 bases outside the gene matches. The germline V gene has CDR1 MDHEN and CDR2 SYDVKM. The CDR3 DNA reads TGTGCCAGCAGTTCAACAGGGGTAAATTCACCCCTCCACTTT. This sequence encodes CASSSTGVNSPLHF.

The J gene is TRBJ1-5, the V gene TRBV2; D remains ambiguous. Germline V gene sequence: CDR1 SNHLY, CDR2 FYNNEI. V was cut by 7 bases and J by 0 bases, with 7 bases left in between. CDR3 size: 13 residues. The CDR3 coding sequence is TGTGCCAGCAATTTTGATAGCAATCAGCCCCAGCATTTT. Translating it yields CASNFDSNQPQHF.

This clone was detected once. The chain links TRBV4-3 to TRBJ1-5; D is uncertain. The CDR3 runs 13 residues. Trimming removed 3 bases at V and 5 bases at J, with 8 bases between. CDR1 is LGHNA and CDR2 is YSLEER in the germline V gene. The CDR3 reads CASSQGRDQPQHF. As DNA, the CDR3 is TGCGCCAGCAGCCAGGGTAGGGATCAGCCCCAGCATTTT.